One sample yielded the 16 T cell receptor beta chains listed below, sequenced in a study of blood T cell repertoires in COVID-19. Profiling relied on immunoSEQ multiplex PCR, and the TCRdb table lists in-frame clones only, not all of them. The sample contains some 270,000 clones, 80% to 85% of which appear only once. The sequenced material came from peripheral blood. Every receptor here comes from a person between 65 and 80 years old with COVID-19, enrolled during active disease.

V is TRBV5-1 and J is TRBJ2-2, with D perhaps TRBD1 (5 bases). Trimming left V 7 bases short and J 5 bases short, with 18 bases between. This CDR3 is 15 amino acids long. CDR1 is SGHRS and CDR2 is YFSETQ in the germline V gene. In DNA form, the CDR3 reads TGCGCCAGCGAGATCGGGCCTGGGGCGACCGGGGAGCTGTTTTTT. This gives the protein CASEIGPGATGELFF.

V and J are TRBV12-3 or TRBV12-4 and TRBJ1-5, with 7 bases fitting TRBD1. J lost 4 bases, V lost 6 bases, and 3 bases had no gene match. The CDR3 sequence is 13 residues long. The CDR3 region is CASRGQENQPQHF. The CDR3 DNA follows: TGTGCCAGCAGAGGACAGGAGAATCAGCCCCAGCATTTT.

V usage is TRBV13 and J usage is TRBJ2-7; D gene uncertain. CDR3 size: 14 residues. Germline CDR1 is PRHDT and CDR2 is FYEKMQ (reference sequence). V was shortened by 0 bases and J by 2 bases, with 8 bases between the two germline ends. CDR3 loop: CASSLGSRPYEQYF. In DNA form, the CDR3 reads TGTGCCAGCAGCTTAGGTTCTAGGCCCTACGAGCAGTACTTC.

The chain has TRBV7-3 and TRBJ2-1; no firm D call. The ends were cut back, 2 bases at V and 3 bases at J, with 5 bases in the middle. The CDR3 consists of 13 residues. CDR1 and CDR2 (germline): SGHTA, FQGTGA. DNA of the CDR3: TGTGCCAGCAGCTTATCACTCTACAATGAGCAGTTCTTC. Translated: CASSLSLYNEQFF.

The V call is TRBV12-3 or TRBV12-4, the J call TRBJ2-7; D remains ambiguous. The length of the CDR3 is 13 residues. V lost 0 bases to trimming and J lost 3 bases, with 6 bases between them. The CDR3 reads CASSLAARYEQYF. CDR3 nucleotide sequence: TGTGCCAGCAGTTTAGCGGCACGCTACGAGCAGTACTTC.

The chain recombines TRBV10-3 with TRBJ1-4, with D maybe TRBD1 (6 bases). Germline CDR1 ENHRY, CDR2 SYGVKD. This CDR3 has 15 residues. V shed 5 bases and J shed 1 base, with 11 bases lying between them. CDR3 in amino acids: CAISKGEGTNEKLFF. DNA of the CDR3: TGTGCCATCAGTAAGGGGGAGGGAACTAATGAAAAACTGTTTTTT.

V and J are TRBV18 and TRBJ1-5; TRBD1 agrees at 9 bases. The V gene's germline CDR1 is KGHSH and CDR2 LQKENI. CDR3 size: 15 residues. The trim removed 4 bases at V and 4 bases at J, leaving 5 bases unmatched. The CDR3 DNA reads TGTGCCAGCTCACGCGGGACAGGGATGAATCAGCCCCAGCATTTT. Protein: CASSRGTGMNQPQHF. The full variable domain, with the rest looked up from reference TRBV18 and TRBJ1-5, is NAGVMQNPRHLVRRRGQEARLRCSPMKGHSHVYWYRQLPEEGLKFMVYLQKENIIDESGMPKERFSAEFPKEGPSILRIQQVVRGDSAAYFCASSRGTGMNQPQHFGDGTRLSIL.

This rearrangement joins TRBV6-5 to TRBJ2-1; D possibly corresponds to TRBD2 (6 bases). The CDR3 is 16 residues long. Trimming removed 0 bases at V and 5 bases at J, with 14 bases between. Germline-derived CDR1 and CDR2 are MNHEY and SVGAGI. CDR3 loop: CASSYSKPGTDNEQFF. The CDR3 DNA follows: TGTGCCAGCAGTTACTCCAAGCCCGGGACTGACAATGAGCAGTTCTTC.

Ten or more counts support this clone. CDR3 residues: CASSSHGQGILTGELFF. DNA of the CDR3: TGTGCCAGCAGTAGTCACGGACAGGGGATTTTAACCGGGGAGCTGTTTTTT. The genes are TRBV27 and TRBJ2-2, with 9 bases identical to TRBD1. The CDR3 has 17 amino acids. V lost 5 bases to trimming and J lost 5 bases; unmatched junction nucleotides: 12. Germline V CDR1 and CDR2: MNHEY, SMNVEV (reference sequence).

The chain recombines TRBV19 with TRBJ1-1; 8 positions agree with TRBD1. The CDR3 has 19 amino acids. In germline, CDR1 is LNHDA, CDR2 SQIVND (reference sequence). The junction had 12 bases not matched to a gene; V was cut back by 0 bases and J by 0 bases. The CDR3 spells CASSIDLSRGRLVNTEAFF. The CDR3 region has the DNA TGTGCCAGTAGTATAGATCTGAGCAGGGGGCGGTTGGTGAACACTGAAGCTTTCTTT.

This clone was observed a single time. The V gene is TRBV7-2, the J gene TRBJ2-1; 7 nucleotides align to TRBD2. Per the germline V gene, CDR1 is SGHTA and CDR2 is FQGNSA. The V gene end was trimmed by 2 bases and the J gene end by 5 bases; junction bases not matched to a gene: 9. The CDR3 consists of 16 residues. CDR3 nucleotide sequence: TGTGCCAGCAGCTTATATACGGCGGGAGTGGACAATGAGCAGTTCTTC. The encoded protein is CASSLYTAGVDNEQFF.

V gene TRBV10-3 combines with J gene TRBJ1-3, with TRBD1 matching 10 bases. Germline CDR1 and CDR2: ENHRY and SYGVKD. The CDR3 is 14 amino acids. The junction had 3 bases not matched to a gene; V was cut back by 4 bases and J by 6 bases. The CDR3 DNA reads TGTGCCATCAGTGGTGGACAGGGGGAAAACACCATATATTTT. This codes for CAISGGQGENTIYF.

The genes are TRBV5-1 and TRBJ2-5; D gene ambiguous. Per germline, CDR1 SGHRS and CDR2 YFSETQ. Trimming left V 0 bases short and J 2 bases short, with 8 bases between. The CDR3 runs to 14 residues. The CDR3 bases are TGCGCCAGCAGCTTGGCCCTGACACAAGAGACCCAGTACTTC. Translation gives CASSLALTQETQYF.

The gene calls are TRBV6-5 and TRBJ1-5; TRBD1 matches 9 bases. This CDR3 is built from 14 residues. CDR1 and CDR2 from the germline V gene are MNHEY and SVGAGI. J lost 6 bases, V lost 10 bases, and 10 bases had no gene match. As DNA, the CDR3 is TGTGCCACCAGGTCGACAGGGGGAGGTCAGCCCCAGCATTTT. Its protein is CATRSTGGGQPQHF.

V is TRBV4-3 and J is TRBJ1-5, with D unresolved. The CDR3 has 16 residues. Between the trimmed V and J ends, which lost 0 bases and 3 bases, there was a span of 12 bases. Germline V gene lookup returns CDR1 LGHNA and CDR2 YSLEER. CDR3: CASSQDPAGNNQPQHF. The CDR3, as DNA: TGCGCCAGCAGCCAAGATCCGGCGGGGAACAATCAGCCCCAGCATTTT.

V usage is TRBV2 and J usage is TRBJ1-2; 7 bases agree with TRBD1. Germline values: CDR1 SNHLY, CDR2 FYNNEI. Losses at the gene ends were 5 bases for V and 5 bases for J; bases not matched to a gene: 5. This CDR3 has 13 residues. The CDR3: CASSYGTEYGYTF. The DNA of the CDR3 is TGTGCCAGCAGTTATGGGACAGAGTATGGCTACACCTTC. Drawing the rest from reference TRBV2 and TRBJ1-2, the complete variable domain is EPEVTQTPSHQVTQMGQEVILRCVPISNHLYFYWYRQILGQKVEFLVSFYNNEISEKSEIFDDQFSVERPDGSNFTLKIRSTKLEDSAMYFCASSYGTEYGYTFGSGTRLTVV.